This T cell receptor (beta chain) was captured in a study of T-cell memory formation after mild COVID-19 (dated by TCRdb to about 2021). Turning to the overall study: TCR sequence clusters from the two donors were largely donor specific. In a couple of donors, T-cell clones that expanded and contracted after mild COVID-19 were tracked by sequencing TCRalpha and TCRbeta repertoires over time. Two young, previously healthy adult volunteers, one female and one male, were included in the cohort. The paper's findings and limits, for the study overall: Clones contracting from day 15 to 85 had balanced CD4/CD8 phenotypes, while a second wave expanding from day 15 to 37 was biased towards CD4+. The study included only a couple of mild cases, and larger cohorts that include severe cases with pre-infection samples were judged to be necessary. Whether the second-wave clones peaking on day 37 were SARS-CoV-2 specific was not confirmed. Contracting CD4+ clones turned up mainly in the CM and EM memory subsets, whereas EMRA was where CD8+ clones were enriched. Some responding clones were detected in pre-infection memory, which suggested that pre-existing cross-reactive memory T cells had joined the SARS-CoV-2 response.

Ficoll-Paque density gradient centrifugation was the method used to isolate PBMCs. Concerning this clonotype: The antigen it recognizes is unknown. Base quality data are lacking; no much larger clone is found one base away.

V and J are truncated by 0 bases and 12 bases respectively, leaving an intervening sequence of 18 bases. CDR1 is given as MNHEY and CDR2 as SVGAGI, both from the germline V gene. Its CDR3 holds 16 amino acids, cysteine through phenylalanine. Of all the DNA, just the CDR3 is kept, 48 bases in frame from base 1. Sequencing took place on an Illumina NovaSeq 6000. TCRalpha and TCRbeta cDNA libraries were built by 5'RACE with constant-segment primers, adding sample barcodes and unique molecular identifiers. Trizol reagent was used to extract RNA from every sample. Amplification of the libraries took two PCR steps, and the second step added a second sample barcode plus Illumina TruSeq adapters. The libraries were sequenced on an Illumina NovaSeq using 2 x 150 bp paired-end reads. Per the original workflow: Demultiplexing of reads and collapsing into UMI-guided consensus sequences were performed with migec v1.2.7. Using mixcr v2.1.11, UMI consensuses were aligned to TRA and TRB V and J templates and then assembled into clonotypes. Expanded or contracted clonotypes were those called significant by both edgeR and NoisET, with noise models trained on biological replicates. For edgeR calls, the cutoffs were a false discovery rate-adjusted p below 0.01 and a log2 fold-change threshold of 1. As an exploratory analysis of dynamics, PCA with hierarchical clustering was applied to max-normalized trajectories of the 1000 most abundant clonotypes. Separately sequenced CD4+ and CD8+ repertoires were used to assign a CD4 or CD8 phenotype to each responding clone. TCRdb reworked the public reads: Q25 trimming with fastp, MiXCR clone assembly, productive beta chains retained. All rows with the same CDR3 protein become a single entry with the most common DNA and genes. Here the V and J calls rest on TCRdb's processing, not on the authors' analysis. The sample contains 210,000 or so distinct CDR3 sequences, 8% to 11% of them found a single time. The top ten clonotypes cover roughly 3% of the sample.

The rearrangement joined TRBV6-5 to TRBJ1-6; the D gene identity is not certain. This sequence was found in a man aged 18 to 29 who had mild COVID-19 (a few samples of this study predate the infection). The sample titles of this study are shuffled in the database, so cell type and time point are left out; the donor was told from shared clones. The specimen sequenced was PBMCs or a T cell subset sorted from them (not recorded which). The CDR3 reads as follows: CASSYSIGGPSGPLHF. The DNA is TGTGCCAGCAGTTACTCGATTGGCGGGCCCAGTGGACCCCTCCACTTT.